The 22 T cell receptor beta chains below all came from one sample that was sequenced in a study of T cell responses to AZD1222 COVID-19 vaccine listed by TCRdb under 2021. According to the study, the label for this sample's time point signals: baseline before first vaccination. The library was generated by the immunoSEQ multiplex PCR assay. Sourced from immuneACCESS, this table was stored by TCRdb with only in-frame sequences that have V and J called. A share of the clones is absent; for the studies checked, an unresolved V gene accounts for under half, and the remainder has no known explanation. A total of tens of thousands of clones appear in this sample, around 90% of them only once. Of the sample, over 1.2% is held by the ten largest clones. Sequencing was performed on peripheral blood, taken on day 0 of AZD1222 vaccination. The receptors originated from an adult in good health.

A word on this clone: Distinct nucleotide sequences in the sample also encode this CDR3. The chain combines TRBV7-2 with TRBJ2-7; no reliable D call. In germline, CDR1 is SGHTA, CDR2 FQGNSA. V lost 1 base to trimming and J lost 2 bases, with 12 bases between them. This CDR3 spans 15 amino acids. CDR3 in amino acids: CASSLGLAGAYEQYF. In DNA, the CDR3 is TGTGCCAGCAGCTTAGGGCTCGCCGGAGCCTACGAGCAGTACTTC.

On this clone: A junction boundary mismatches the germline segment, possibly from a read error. CDR3 DNA sequence: TGCGCCAGCGCAGGACCGTATAATTCGCCCCTCCACTTT. Translated, it gives CASAGPYNSPLHF. The chain carries TRBV5-1 and TRBJ1-6; D gene ambiguous. Germline values: CDR1 SGHRS, CDR2 YFSETQ. There are 13 residues in the CDR3. Full variable domain (outside the CDR3, taken from reference TRBV5-1 and TRBJ1-6): KAGVTQTPRYLIKTRGQQVTLSCSPISGHRSVSWYQQTPGQGLQFLFEYFSETQRNKGNFPGRFSGRQFSNSRSEMNVSTLELGDSALYLCASAGPYNSPLHFGNGTRLTVT.

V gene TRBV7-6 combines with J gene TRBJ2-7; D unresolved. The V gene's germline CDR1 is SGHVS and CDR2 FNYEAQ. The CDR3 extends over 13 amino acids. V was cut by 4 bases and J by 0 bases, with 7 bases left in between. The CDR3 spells CASSSRSSYEQYF. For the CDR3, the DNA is TGTGCCAGCAGCTCCCGGAGCTCCTACGAGCAGTACTTC.

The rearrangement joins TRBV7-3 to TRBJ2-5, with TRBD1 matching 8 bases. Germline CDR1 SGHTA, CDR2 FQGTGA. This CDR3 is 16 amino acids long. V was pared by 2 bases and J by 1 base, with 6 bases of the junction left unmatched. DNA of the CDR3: TGTGCCAGCAGCTTAGCTGCCCAGGGGGCCCAAGAGACCCAGTACTTC. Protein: CASSLAAQGAQETQYF.

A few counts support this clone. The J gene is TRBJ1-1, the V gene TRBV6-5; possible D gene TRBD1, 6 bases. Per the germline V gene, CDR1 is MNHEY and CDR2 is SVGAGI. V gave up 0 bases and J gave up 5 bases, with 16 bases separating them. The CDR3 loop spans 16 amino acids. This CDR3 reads CASSYSIWGARTEAFF. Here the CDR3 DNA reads TGTGCCAGCAGTTACTCTATCTGGGGGGCGAGGACTGAAGCTTTCTTT.

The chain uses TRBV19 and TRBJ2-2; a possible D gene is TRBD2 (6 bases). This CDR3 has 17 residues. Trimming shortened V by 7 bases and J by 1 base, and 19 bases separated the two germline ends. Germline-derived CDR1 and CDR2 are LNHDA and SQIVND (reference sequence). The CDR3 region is CASTDPGGTVNTGELFF. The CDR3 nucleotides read TGTGCCAGTACCGACCCCGGGGGAACAGTGAACACCGGGGAGCTGTTTTTT.

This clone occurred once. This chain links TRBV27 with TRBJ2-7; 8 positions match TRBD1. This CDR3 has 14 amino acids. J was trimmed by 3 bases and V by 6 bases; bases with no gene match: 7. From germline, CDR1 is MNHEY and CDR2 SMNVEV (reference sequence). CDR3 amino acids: CASRQTGARYEQYF. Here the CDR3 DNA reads TGTGCCAGCAGGCAGACAGGGGCCCGCTACGAGCAGTACTTC.

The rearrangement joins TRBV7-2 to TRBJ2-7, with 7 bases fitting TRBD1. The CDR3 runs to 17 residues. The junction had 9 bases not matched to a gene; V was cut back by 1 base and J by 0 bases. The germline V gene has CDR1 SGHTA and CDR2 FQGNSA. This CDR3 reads CASSLGPTGEFSYEQYF. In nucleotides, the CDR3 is TGTGCCAGCAGCTTAGGGCCTACAGGGGAGTTCTCCTACGAGCAGTACTTC.

For the CDR3, the DNA is TGTGCCAGCTCACCTGATCAACCTAGCGTCAAGTACTTC. It yields the protein CASSPDQPSVKYF. The V and J genes are TRBV18 and TRBJ2-7; maybe TRBD2 (6 bases). The length of the CDR3 is 13 residues. CDR1 is KGHSH and CDR2 is LQKENI in the germline V gene. Trimming stripped 3 bases from V and 11 bases from J, with 17 bases between.

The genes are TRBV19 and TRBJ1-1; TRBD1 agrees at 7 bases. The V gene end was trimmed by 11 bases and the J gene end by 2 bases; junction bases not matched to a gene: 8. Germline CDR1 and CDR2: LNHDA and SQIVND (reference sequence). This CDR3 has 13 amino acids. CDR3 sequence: CASRGQFNTEAFF. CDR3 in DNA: TGTGCCTCGAGGGGGCAGTTTAACACTGAAGCTTTCTTT.

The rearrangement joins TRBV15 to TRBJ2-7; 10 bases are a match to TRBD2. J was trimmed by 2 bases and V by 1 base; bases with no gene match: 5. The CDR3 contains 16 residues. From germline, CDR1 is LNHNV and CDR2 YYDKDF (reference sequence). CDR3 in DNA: TGTGCCACCAGCAGAGCAAGCGGGAGGGACCCCTACGAGCAGTACTTC. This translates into CATSRASGRDPYEQYF.

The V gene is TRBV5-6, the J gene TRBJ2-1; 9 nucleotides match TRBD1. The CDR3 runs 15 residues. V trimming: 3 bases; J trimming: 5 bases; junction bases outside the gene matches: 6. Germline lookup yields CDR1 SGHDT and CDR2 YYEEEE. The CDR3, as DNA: TGTGCCAGCAGCTCCGGACAGGGGAGGGACAATGAGCAGTTCTTC. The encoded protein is CASSSGQGRDNEQFF.

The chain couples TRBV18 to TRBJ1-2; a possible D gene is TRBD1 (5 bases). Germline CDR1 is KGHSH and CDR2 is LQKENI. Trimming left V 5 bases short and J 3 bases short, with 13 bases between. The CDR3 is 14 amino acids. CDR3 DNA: TGTGCCAGCTCATCGAGTCAGGGACACTATGGCTACACCTTC. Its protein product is CASSSSQGHYGYTF.

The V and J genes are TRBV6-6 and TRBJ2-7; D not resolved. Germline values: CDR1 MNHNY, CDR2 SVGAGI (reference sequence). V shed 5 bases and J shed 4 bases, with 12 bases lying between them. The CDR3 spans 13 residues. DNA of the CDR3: TGTGCCAGCAGTGACCCAGTGGAGTACGAGCAGTACTTC. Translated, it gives CASSDPVEYEQYF.

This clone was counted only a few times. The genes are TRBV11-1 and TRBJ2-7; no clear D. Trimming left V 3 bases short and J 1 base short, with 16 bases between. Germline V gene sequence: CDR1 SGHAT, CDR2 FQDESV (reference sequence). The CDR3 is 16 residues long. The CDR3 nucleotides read TGTGCCAGCAGCTTCTCCTGGACGGCCTTTTCCTACGAGCAGTACTTC. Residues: CASSFSWTAFSYEQYF.

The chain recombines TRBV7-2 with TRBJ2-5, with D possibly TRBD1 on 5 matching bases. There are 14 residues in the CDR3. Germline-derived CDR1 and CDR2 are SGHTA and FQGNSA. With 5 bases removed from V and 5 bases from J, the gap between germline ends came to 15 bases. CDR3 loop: CASSLGQGWETQYF. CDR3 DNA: TGTGCCAGCAGCCTCGGGCAGGGCTGGGAGACCCAGTACTTC. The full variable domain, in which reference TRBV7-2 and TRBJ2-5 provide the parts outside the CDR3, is GAGVSQSPSNKVTEKGKDVELRCDPISGHTALYWYRQSLGQGLEFLIYFQGNSAPDKSGLPSDRFSAERTGGSVSTLTIQRTQQEDSAVYLCASSLGQGWETQYFGPGTRLLVL.

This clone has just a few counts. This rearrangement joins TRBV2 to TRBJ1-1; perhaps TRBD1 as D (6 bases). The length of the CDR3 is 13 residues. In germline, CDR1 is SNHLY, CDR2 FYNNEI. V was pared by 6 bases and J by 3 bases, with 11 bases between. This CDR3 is CASRGNRDTEAFF. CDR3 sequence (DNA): TGTGCCAGCAGGGGGAACAGGGACACTGAAGCTTTCTTT.

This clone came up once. The CDR3 coding sequence is TGCGCCAGCAGCCACCAATTAACAGGGATCTACGAGCAGTACTTC. It specifies CASSHQLTGIYEQYF. V and J are TRBV4-3 and TRBJ2-7, with D maybe TRBD1 (6 bases). This CDR3 region has 15 residues. Germline V CDR1 and CDR2: LGHNA, YSLEER. The V and J ends lost 3 bases and 3 bases respectively, with 15 bases between them.

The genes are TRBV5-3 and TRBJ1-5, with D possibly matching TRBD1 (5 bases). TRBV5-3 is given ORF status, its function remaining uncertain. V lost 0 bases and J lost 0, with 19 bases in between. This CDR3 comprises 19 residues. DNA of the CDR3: TGTGCCAGAAGCTTGGACGAGGGACCTCGATGTTATAGCAATCAGCCCCAGCATTTT. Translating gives CARSLDEGPRCYSNQPQHF.

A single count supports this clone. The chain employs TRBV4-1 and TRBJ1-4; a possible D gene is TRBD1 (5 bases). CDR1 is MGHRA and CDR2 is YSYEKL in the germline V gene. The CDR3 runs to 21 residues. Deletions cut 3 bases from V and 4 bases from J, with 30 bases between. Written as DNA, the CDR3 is TGCGCCAGCAGCCAGGATTGGATAGTTGGGGCTGGCCCTATCAATAATGAAAAACTGTTTTTT. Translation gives CASSQDWIVGAGPINNEKLFF.

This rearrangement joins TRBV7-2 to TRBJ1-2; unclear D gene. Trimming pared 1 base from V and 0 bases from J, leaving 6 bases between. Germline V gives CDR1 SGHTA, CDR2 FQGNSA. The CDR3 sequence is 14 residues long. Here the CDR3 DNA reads TGTGCCAGCAGCTTAGGGACCACTAACTATGGCTACACCTTC. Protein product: CASSLGTTNYGYTF.

The CDR3 loop reads CASSQEPRLAVDTQYF. The CDR3 DNA is TGTGCCAGCAGCCAGGAGCCGCGTCTAGCGGTAGATACGCAGTATTTT. This chain connects TRBV5-5 to TRBJ2-3; 7 positions agree with TRBD2. Germline-derived CDR1 and CDR2 are SGHKS and YYEKEE (reference sequence). The CDR3 runs to 16 residues. The V and J ends lost 4 bases and 5 bases, in that order; junction bases with no gene match: 13.